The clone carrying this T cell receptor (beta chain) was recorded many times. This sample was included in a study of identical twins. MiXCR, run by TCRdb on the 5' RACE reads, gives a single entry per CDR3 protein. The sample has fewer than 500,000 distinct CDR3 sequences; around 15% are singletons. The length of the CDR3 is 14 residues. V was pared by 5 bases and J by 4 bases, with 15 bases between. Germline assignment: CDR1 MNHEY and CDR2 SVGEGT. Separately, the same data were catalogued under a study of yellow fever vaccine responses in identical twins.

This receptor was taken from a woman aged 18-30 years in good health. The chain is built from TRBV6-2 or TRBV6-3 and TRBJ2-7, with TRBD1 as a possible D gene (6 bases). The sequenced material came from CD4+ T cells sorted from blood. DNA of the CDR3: TGTGCCAGCAGTCTACCGGGACAATTATACGAGCAGTACTTC. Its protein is CASSLPGQLYEQYF.